These 15 T cell receptor beta chains were all obtained from the same sample, sequenced in a study of spatial heterogeneity in lung cancer. Time point defined: blood at routine non-recurrence follow-up after resection. MiXCR was run by TCRdb on the 5' RACE reads, yielding one entry per CDR3 protein. This table holds some 1,200 distinct CDR3 sequences, 27% found once. Sequencing was performed on PBMCs, taken at follow-up. The receptor source for this set is a male donor with early-stage non-small cell lung cancer.

V gene TRBV29-1 combines with J gene TRBJ2-7; D gene unclear. Looked up from germline, CDR1 is SQVTM and CDR2 is ANQGSEA. This CDR3 spans 11 amino acids. V was shortened by 4 bases and J by 0 bases, with 4 bases between the two germline ends. CDR3 nucleotide sequence: TGCAGCGTTGTCAGCTCCTACGAGCAGTACTTC. This sequence encodes CSVVSSYEQYF.

The V gene is TRBV6-9, the J gene TRBJ2-7, with a tentative D call TRBD1 (7 bases). CDR3 size: 15 residues. The V gene's germline CDR1 is MNHGY and CDR2 SVAAGI. V was cut by 5 bases and J by 5 bases, with 19 bases left in between. CDR3 in DNA: TGTGCCAGCAGTCCAGGGGGGACAGAATTCCACGAGCAGTACTTC. Translated, it gives CASSPGGTEFHEQYF.

The chain is built from TRBV7-8 and TRBJ2-5; D unclear. CDR1 and CDR2 from the germline V gene are SGHVS and FQNEAQ. The CDR3 totals 14 residues. Trimming stripped 6 bases from V and 3 bases from J, with 14 bases between. The CDR3 loop reads CASRPTEAEETQYF. Written as DNA, the CDR3 is TGTGCCAGCAGGCCCACCGAGGCAGAAGAGACCCAGTACTTC. Filled out from reference TRBV7-8 and TRBJ2-5, the complete variable domain reads GAGVSQSPRYKVAKRGQDVALRCDPISGHVSLFWYQQALGQGPEFLTYFQNEAQLDKSGLPSDRFFAERPEGSVSTLKIQRTQQEDSAVYLCASRPTEAEETQYFGPGTRLLVL.

Sample share makes this clonotype medium-sized (0.01 to 0.1%). The rearrangement joins TRBV7-9 to TRBJ2-7, with 7 bases that match TRBD1. With 5 bases clipped from V and 2 bases from J, the junction kept 6 bases outside the gene matches. The length of the CDR3 is 14 residues. The V gene's germline CDR1 is SEHNR and CDR2 FQNEAQ (reference sequence). DNA of the CDR3: TGTGCCAGCAGCCTAACAGGGGTAACCTACGAGCAGTACGTC. It specifies CASSLTGVTYEQYV.

This clonotype has ten or more counts. The gene calls are TRBV6-2 or TRBV6-3 and TRBJ2-3; D ambiguous. The CDR3 is 13 residues long. Trimming took off 0 bases at V and 5 bases at J, with 6 bases between the two ends. The germline V gene has CDR1 MNHEY and CDR2 SVGEGT. CDR3 residues: CASSYSQRDTQYF. CDR3 in DNA: TGTGCCAGCAGTTACTCCCAGCGAGATACGCAGTATTTT.

This chain connects TRBV10-3 to TRBJ2-7, with a weak D call TRBD1 (5 bases). V lost 7 bases to trimming and J lost 3 bases, with 13 bases between them. CDR1 and CDR2 from the germline V gene are ENHRY and SYGVKD. The CDR3 is 13 residues long. CDR3 DNA: TGTGCCATCAAACAGGACGACTTCTACGAGCAGTACTTC. Translating gives CAIKQDDFYEQYF.

In its sample, this clonotype is medium-sized. The chain links TRBV21-1 to TRBJ1-1. TRBV21-1 is labeled a pseudogene. This CDR3 comprises 12 residues. The CDR3 nucleotides read TGTGCCAGCAGCCACCTGAACACTGAAGCTTTCTTT. Translated: CASSHLNTEAFF.

The V gene is TRBV6-2 or TRBV6-3, the J gene TRBJ1-2; TRBD1 might be the D (6 bases). Looked up from germline, CDR1 is MNHEY and CDR2 is SVGEGT. The CDR3 runs to 14 residues. Trimming shortened V by 8 bases and J by 8 bases, and 21 bases separated the two germline ends. The CDR3 DNA is TGTGCCAGCGGAGCGGATACAGGGAATGAGGGCTACACCTTC. It encodes CASGADTGNEGYTF.

The chain uses TRBV7-9 and TRBJ1-6; D possibly corresponds to TRBD1 (5 bases). This CDR3 has 13 residues. The germline V gene has CDR1 SEHNR and CDR2 FQNEAQ (reference sequence). Trimming stripped 4 bases from V and 7 bases from J, with 8 bases between. Here the CDR3 DNA reads TGTGCCAGCAGCTGGGGGGGAAATTCACCCCTCCACTTT. Amino acids: CASSWGGNSPLHF.

By proportion, this clonotype is medium-sized (0.01 to 0.1%). This chain uses TRBV11-3 with TRBJ2-1; perhaps D is TRBD1 or TRBD2 (6 bases each). The CDR3 contains 13 residues. CDR1 and CDR2 from the germline V gene are SGHNT and YENEEA. V lost 2 bases to trimming and J lost 8 bases, with 10 bases between them. Here the CDR3 DNA reads TGTGCCAGCAGCTTAAGGGGGGTCGATGAGCAGTTCTTC. Translated: CASSLRGVDEQFF.

This clonotype is categorized as large. The V and J genes are TRBV4-1 and TRBJ2-7, with D possibly TRBD1 on 5 matching bases. Trimming took 2 bases from V and 2 from J, leaving 13 bases between them. Looked up from germline, CDR1 is MGHRA and CDR2 is YSYEKL. The CDR3 consists of 15 residues. The CDR3 region is CASSQQGAPPYEQYF. In DNA, the CDR3 is TGCGCCAGCAGCCAACAAGGGGCCCCACCCTACGAGCAGTACTTC.

This clonotype was picked up many times. The chain uses TRBV7-2 and TRBJ2-7; TRBD2 agrees at 7 bases. The J segment lost 5 bases and the V segment lost 0 bases, leaving 4 bases of the junction unmatched. The CDR3 covers 14 residues. The V gene's germline CDR1 is SGHTA and CDR2 FQGNSA. The DNA of the CDR3 is TGTGCCAGCAGCTTAGCGGCGGGAGCCAACGAGCAGTACTTC. This translates into CASSLAAGANEQYF.

This clonotype is medium-sized in the sample. This chain links TRBV9 with TRBJ2-1, with 8 positions matching TRBD2. CDR3 length: 16 amino acids. Germline trimming cut 3 bases from V and 5 bases from J; bases unmatched to any gene: 10. Germline-derived CDR1 and CDR2 are SGDLS and YYNGEE. The CDR3: CASSAGTRNLHNEQFF. CDR3 nucleotide sequence: TGTGCCAGCAGCGCCGGGACTAGGAACCTCCACAATGAGCAGTTCTTC.

There are many counts of this clonotype. The chain employs TRBV24-1 and TRBJ2-5; weak D call: TRBD2 (6 bases). The CDR3 has 13 residues. Germline-derived CDR1 and CDR2 are KGHDR and SFDVKD. The ends were cut back, 7 bases at V and 3 bases at J, with 11 bases in the middle. CDR3 region: CATRAREEETQYF. The CDR3 bases are TGTGCCACCAGGGCGAGGGAGGAAGAGACCCAGTACTTC.

Of note for this clonotype: This may come from a read error, since a much larger clone is one base off. The chain carries TRBV20-1 and TRBJ2-3, with D possibly matching TRBD1 (5 bases). The germline V and J ends were trimmed by 3 bases and 2 bases, with 12 bases remaining between them. CDR1 and CDR2 (germline): DFQATT, SNEGSKA (reference sequence). This CDR3 has 14 amino acids. CDR3: CSARAFGATDTQYF. The CDR3, as DNA: TGCAGTGCTAGGGCTTTTGGGGCCACAGATACGCAGTATTTT.